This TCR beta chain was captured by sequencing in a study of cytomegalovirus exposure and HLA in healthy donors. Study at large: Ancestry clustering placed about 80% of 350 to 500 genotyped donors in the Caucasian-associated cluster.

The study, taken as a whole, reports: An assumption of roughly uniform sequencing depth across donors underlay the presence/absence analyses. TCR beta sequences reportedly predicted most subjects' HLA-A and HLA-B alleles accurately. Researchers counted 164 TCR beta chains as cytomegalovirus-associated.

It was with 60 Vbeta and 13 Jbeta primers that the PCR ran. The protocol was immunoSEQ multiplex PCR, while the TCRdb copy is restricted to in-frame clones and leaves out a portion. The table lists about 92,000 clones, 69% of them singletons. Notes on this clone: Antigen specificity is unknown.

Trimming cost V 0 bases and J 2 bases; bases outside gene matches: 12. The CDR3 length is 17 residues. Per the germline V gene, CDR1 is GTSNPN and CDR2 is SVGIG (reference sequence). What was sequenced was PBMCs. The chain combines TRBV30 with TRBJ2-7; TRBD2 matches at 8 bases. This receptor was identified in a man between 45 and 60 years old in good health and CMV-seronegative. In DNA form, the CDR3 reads TGTGCCTGGAGTGTACTAGGCCAGCGGGAGCCACCCTACGAGCAGTACGTC. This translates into CAWSVLGQREPPYEQYV.